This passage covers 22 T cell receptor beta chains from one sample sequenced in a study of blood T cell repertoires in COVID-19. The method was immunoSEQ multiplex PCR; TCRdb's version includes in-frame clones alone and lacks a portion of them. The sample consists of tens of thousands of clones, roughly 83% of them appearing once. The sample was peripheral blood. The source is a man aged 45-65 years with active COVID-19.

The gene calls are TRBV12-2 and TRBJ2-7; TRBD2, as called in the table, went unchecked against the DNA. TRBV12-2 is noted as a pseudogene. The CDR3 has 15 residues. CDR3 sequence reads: CASRFPLLAGKEQYF. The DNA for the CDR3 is TGTGCAAGTCGCTTCCCCCTACTAGCTGGGAAAGAGCAGTACTTC.

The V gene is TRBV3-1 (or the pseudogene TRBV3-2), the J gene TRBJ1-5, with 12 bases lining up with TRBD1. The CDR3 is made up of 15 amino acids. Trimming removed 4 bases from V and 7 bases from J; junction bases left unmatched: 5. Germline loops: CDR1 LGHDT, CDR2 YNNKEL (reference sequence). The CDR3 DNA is TGTGCCAGCAGCCCGGGACAGGGGGCGCGGCAGCCCCAGCATTTT. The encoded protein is CASSPGQGARQPQHF.

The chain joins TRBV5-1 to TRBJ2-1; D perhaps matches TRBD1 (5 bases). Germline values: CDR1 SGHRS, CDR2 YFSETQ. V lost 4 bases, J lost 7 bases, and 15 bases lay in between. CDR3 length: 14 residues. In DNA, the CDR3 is TGCGCCAGCAGCATACAGGCATTACATAATGAGCAGTTCTTC. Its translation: CASSIQALHNEQFF.

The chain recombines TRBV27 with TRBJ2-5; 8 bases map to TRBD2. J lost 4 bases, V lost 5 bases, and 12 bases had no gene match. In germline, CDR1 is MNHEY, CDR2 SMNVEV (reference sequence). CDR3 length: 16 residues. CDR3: CASSPRGGPGRETQYF. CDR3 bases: TGTGCCAGCAGTCCCCGGGGGGGCCCCGGGAGAGAGACCCAGTACTTC.

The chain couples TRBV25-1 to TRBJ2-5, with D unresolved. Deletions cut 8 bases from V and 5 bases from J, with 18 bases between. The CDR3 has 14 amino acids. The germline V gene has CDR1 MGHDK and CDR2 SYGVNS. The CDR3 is CASGNAAWAETQYF. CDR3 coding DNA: TGTGCCAGCGGTAACGCTGCATGGGCGGAGACCCAGTACTTC.

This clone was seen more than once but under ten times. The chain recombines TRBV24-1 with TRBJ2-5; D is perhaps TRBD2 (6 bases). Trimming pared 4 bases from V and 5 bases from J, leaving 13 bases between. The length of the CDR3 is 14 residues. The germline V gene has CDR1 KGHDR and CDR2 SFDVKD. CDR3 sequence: CATSDPGVQETQYF. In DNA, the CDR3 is TGTGCCACCAGTGACCCGGGGGTCCAGGAGACCCAGTACTTC.

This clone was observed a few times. This CDR3 reads CASSLWHFTDTQYF. The CDR3 coding sequence is TGTGCCAGCAGCTTGTGGCATTTCACAGATACGCAGTATTTT. The J gene is TRBJ2-3, the V gene TRBV5-5; D is unresolved. The V end was cut by 1 base, the J end by 2 bases, with 8 bases between. The length of the CDR3 is 14 residues. Germline values: CDR1 SGHKS, CDR2 YYEKEE (reference sequence). Looking up the rest from reference TRBV5-5 and TRBJ2-3 gives the full variable domain: DAGVTQSPTHLIKTRGQQVTLRCSPISGHKSVSWYQQVLGQGPQFIFQYYEKEERGRGNFPDRFSARQFPNYSSELNVNALLLGDSALYLCASSLWHFTDTQYFGPGTRLTVL.

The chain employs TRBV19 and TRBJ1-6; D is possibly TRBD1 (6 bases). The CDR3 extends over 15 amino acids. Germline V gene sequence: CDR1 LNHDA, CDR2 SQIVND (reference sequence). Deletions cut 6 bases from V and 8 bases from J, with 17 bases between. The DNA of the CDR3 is TGTGCCAGTAGCTCGGGGGGCTACTTCGATTCACCCCTCCACTTT. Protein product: CASSSGGYFDSPLHF.

This chain's CDR3 is CAISESLASTDTQYF. CDR3 DNA: TGTGCCATCAGTGAGTCTCTAGCAAGTACTGATACGCAGTATTTT. The chain has TRBV10-3 and TRBJ2-3; D perhaps matches TRBD2 (5 bases). This CDR3 spans 15 amino acids. The germline V and J ends were trimmed by 0 bases and 6 bases, with 13 bases remaining between them. CDR1 and CDR2 (germline): ENHRY, SYGVKD.

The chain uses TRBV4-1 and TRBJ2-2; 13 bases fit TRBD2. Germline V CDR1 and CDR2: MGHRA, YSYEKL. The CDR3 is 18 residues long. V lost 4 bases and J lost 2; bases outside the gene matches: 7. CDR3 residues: CASSRTSGGELNTGELFF. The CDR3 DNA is TGCGCCAGCAGCCGAACTAGCGGGGGGGAACTAAACACCGGGGAGCTGTTTTTT.

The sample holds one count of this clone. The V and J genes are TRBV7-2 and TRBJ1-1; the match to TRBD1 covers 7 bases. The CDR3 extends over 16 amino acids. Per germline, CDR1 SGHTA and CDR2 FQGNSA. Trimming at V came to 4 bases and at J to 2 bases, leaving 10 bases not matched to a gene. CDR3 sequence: CASSSWTGRTNTEAFF. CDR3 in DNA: TGTGCCAGCAGCTCCTGGACAGGACGCACTAACACTGAAGCTTTCTTT.

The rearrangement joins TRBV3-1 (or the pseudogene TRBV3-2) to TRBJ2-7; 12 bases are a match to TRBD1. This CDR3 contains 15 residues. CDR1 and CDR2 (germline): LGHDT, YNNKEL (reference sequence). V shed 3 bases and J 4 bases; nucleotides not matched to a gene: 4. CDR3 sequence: CASSHPGQGAYEQYF. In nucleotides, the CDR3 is TGTGCCAGCAGCCATCCGGGACAGGGGGCATACGAGCAGTACTTC.

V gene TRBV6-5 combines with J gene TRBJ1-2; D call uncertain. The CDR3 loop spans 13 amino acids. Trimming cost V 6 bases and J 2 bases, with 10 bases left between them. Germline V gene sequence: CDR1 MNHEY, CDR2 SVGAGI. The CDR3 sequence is CASREDANYGYTF. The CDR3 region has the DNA TGTGCCAGCAGAGAGGATGCCAACTATGGCTACACCTTC.

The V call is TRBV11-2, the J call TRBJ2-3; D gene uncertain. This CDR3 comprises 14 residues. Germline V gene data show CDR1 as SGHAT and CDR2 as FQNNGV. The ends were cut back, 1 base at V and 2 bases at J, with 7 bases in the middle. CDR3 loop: CASSLVQNTDTQYF. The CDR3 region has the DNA TGTGCCAGCAGCTTAGTCCAGAACACAGATACGCAGTATTTT.

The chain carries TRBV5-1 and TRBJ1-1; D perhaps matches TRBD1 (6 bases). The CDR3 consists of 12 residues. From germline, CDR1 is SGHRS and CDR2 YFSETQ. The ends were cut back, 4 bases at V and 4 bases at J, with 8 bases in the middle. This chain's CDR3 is CASSQQGTEAFF. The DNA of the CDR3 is TGCGCCAGCAGCCAACAGGGCACTGAAGCTTTCTTT. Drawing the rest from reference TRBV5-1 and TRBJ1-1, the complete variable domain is KAGVTQTPRYLIKTRGQQVTLSCSPISGHRSVSWYQQTPGQGLQFLFEYFSETQRNKGNFPGRFSGRQFSNSRSEMNVSTLELGDSALYLCASSQQGTEAFFGQGTRLTVV.

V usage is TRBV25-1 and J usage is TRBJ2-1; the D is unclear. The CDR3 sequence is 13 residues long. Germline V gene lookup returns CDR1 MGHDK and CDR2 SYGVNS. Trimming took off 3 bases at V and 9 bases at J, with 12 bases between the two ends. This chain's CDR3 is CASSEMWSGEQFF. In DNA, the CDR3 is TGTGCCAGCAGTGAGATGTGGAGTGGTGAGCAGTTCTTC.

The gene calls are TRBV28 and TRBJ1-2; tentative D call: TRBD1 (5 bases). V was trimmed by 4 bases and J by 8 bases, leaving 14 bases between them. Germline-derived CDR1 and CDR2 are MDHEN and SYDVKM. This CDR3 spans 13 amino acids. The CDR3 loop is CASSSKGLRGYTF. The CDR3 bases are TGTGCCAGCAGTTCCAAGGGGTTGAGGGGCTACACCTTC.

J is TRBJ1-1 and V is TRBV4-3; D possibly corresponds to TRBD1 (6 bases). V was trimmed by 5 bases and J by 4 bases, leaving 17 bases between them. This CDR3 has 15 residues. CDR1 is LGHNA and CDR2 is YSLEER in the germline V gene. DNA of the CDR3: TGCGCCAGCAGCGTCTCGGCGGGGGCGCGCACTGAAGCTTTCTTT. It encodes CASSVSAGARTEAFF.

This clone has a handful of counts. The CDR3 reads CASSLEIWAYALHF. The CDR3, as DNA: TGTGCCAGCAGCTTAGAAATTTGGGCGTACGCCCTCCACTTT. This chain joins TRBV7-2 and TRBJ1-6; no clear D. CDR3 size: 14 residues. CDR1 and CDR2 from the germline V gene are SGHTA and FQGNSA. V lost 1 base to trimming and J lost 14 bases, with 15 bases between them.

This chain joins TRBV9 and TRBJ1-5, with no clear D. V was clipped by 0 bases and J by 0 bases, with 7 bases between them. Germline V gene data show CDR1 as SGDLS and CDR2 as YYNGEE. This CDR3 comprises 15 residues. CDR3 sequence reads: CASSVVDNSNQPQHF. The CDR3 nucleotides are TGTGCCAGCAGCGTAGTAGATAATAGCAATCAGCCCCAGCATTTT.

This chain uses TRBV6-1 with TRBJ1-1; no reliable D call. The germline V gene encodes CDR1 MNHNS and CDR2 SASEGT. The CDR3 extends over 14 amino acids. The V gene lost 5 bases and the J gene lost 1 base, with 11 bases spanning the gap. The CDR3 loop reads CASSSDQRNTEAFF. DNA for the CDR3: TGTGCCAGCAGTTCTGACCAGCGGAACACTGAAGCTTTCTTT.

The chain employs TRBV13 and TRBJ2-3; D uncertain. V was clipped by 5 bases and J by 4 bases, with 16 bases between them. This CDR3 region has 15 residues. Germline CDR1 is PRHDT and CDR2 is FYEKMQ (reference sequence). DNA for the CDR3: TGTGCCAGCAGCCGAGCGACGGGTCGTGCAGATACGCAGTATTTT. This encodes CASSRATGRADTQYF. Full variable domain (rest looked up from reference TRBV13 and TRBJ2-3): AAGVIQSPRHLIKEKRETATLKCYPIPRHDTVYWYQQGPGQDPQFLISFYEKMQSDKGSIPDRFSAQQFSDYHSELNMSSLELGDSALYFCASSRATGRADTQYFGPGTRLTVL.